This is a list of T cell receptor beta chains from one sample in a study of T cells after somatic rescue of genetic block. Sequencing used immunoSEQ multiplex PCR; TCRdb keeps in-frame clones, though not all of them. The table includes about 88,000 clones, 80% to 90% detected once. The sequenced material came from peripheral blood mononuclear cells (PBMCs). These TCRs come from a woman aged 18-35 years. Both conserved end residues are part of each CDR3. D genes are given only for firm matches. The size of a clone is reported for some rows only, either as once, few or many, or as a class for expanded clones.

length	D	size	J	V	CDR3	DNA
21	.	.	TRBJ1-4	TRBV7-8	CASSRTWGPRAPSGFAEKLFF	TGTGCCAGCAGCCGCACATGGGGCCCTCGGGCCCCCAGTGGTTTTGCTGAAAAACTGTTTTTT
15	TRBD1	.	TRBJ2-1	TRBV12-5	CASAPRGSSYNEQFF	TGTGCTAGTGCCCCCAGGGGGAGCTCCTACAATGAGCAGTTCTTC
15	TRBD1	.	TRBJ2-7	TRBV7-2	CASSVGTGPSYEQYF	TGTGCCAGCAGCGTAGGGACAGGACCTTCCTACGAGCAGTACTTC
13	TRBD1	.	TRBJ1-1	TRBV27	CASSPTGDTEAFF	TGTGCCAGCAGTCCGACAGGGGACACTGAAGCTTTCTTT
14	TRBD1	.	TRBJ2-5	TRBV28	CASSSRTGRETQYF	TGTGCCAGCAGTTCCCGGACAGGTCGAGAGACCCAGTACTTC
12	.	.	TRBJ2-7	TRBV28	CASVSGSYEQYF	TGTGCCAGCGTTTCAGGGTCCTACGAGCAGTACTTC
12	.	few	TRBJ2-7	TRBV27	CASSLNRYEQYF	TGTGCCAGCAGTTTAAATCGGTACGAGCAGTACTTC
16	.	.	TRBJ1-1	TRBV12-5	CASGVLTGLMNTEAFF	TGTGCTAGCGGAGTCCTTACAGGCCTTATGAACACTGAAGCTTTCTTT
17	.	.	TRBJ2-3	TRBV7-2	CASSLGEHRRWADTQYF	TGTGCCAGCAGCTTAGGGGAGCACCGTAGGTGGGCAGATACGCAGTATTTT
15	TRBD1	.	TRBJ2-5	TRBV7-9	CASSPADRAWETQYF	TGTGCCAGCAGCCCAGCCGACAGGGCGTGGGAGACCCAGTACTTC
13	.	.	TRBJ1-6	TRBV5-6	CASSQKADSPLHF	TGTGCCAGCAGCCAGAAGGCAGATTCACCCCTCCACTTT
12	TRBD1	.	TRBJ2-3	TRBV10-3	CAIMTGGDTQYF	TGTGCCATCATGACAGGGGGAGATACGCAGTATTTT
14	.	.	TRBJ1-1	TRBV5-1	CASSLNSKNTEAFF	TGCGCCAGCAGCTTAAACAGCAAGAACACTGAAGCTTTCTTT
14	TRBD1	.	TRBJ2-2	TRBV5-6	CASSGTGITGELFF	TGTGCCAGCAGCGGGACAGGGATCACCGGGGAGCTGTTTTTT
15	TRBD1	.	TRBJ2-2	TRBV7-9	CASSPGDRNTGELFF	TGTGCCAGCAGCCCTGGGGACAGAAACACCGGGGAGCTGTTTTTT
15	.	.	TRBJ1-2	TRBV19	CASSIGRGANYGYTF	TGTGCCAGTAGTATAGGAAGGGGAGCTAACTATGGCTACACCTTC
15	TRBD1	.	TRBJ2-7	TRBV5-1	CASSLQGARGYEQYF	TGCGCCAGCAGCTTACAGGGGGCCAGGGGTTACGAGCAGTACTTC